The 7 T cell receptor beta chains below were found in one sample sequenced in a study of blood T cell dynamics during melanoma immunotherapy (dated by TCRdb to 2020 to 2022). Reading the label with the study, this specimen's time point is: week 3, after first cycle of checkpoint inhibitor. Libraries were built with the immunoSEQ multiplex PCR assay. This is the immuneACCESS table as TCRdb keeps it, with only in-frame sequences that have V and J called. A part of the clones is gone; compared with another copy, unresolved V genes explain less than half, and the rest is unexplained. This sample gives roughly 15,000 clones in total; 75% to 90% of them show up just once. Of the sample, roughly 4.8% falls within the top ten clones. The starting material was blood, obtained from a patient treated with checkpoint blockade. Every receptor here comes from a human donor with melanoma.

V usage is TRBV14 and J usage is TRBJ2-1, with D uncertain. Trimming left V 0 bases short and J 9 bases short, with 12 bases between. Germline V CDR1 and CDR2: SGHDN, FVKESK. This CDR3 is 14 amino acids long. This chain's CDR3 is CASSQDSGRSEQFF. The CDR3, as DNA: TGTGCCAGCAGCCAAGACTCCGGTCGGAGTGAGCAGTTCTTC.

The chain couples TRBV7-9 to TRBJ1-3; no firm D call. CDR1 and CDR2 from the germline V gene are SEHNR and FQNEAQ (reference sequence). CDR3 length: 15 residues. Deletions cut 1 base from V and 0 bases from J, with 7 bases between. The CDR3 DNA is TGTGCCAGCAGCTTAGGGCCGAGCTCTGGAAACACCATATATTTT. Translating it yields CASSLGPSSGNTIYF.

The chain combines TRBV7-2 with TRBJ1-4, with 10 positions matching TRBD1. This CDR3 comprises 15 residues. Germline values: CDR1 SGHTA, CDR2 FQGNSA. Trimming removed 5 bases from V and 7 bases from J; junction bases left unmatched: 7. CDR3 DNA: TGTGCCAGCAGCGGGCCCGGGACAGGGGTTGAAAAACTGTTTTTT. It encodes CASSGPGTGVEKLFF. Full variable domain (rest looked up from reference TRBV7-2 and TRBJ1-4): GAGVSQSPSNKVTEKGKDVELRCDPISGHTALYWYRQSLGQGLEFLIYFQGNSAPDKSGLPSDRFSAERTGGSVSTLTIQRTQQEDSAVYLCASSGPGTGVEKLFFGSGTQLSVL.

This sequence joins TRBV9 and TRBJ2-1, with unresolved D. CDR3 size: 18 residues. Germline CDR1 is SGDLS and CDR2 is YYNGEE. Between the trimmed V and J ends, which lost 0 bases and 0 bases, there was a span of 16 bases. CDR3 sequence: CASSVEAPQLSSYNEQFF. CDR3 in DNA: TGTGCCAGCAGCGTAGAAGCTCCCCAATTGAGCTCCTACAATGAGCAGTTCTTC. Using reference TRBV9 and TRBJ2-1 for the parts outside the CDR3, the full variable domain is DSGVTQTPKHLITATGQRVTLRCSPRSGDLSVYWYQQSLDQGLQFLIQYYNGEERAKGNILERFSAQQFPDLHSELNLSSLELGDSALYFCASSVEAPQLSSYNEQFFGPGTRLTVL.

The sample holds one count of this clone. The chain employs TRBV5-1 and TRBJ1-2; D is possibly TRBD1 (5 bases). Trimming shortened V by 4 bases and J by 2 bases, and 12 bases separated the two germline ends. The CDR3 consists of 14 residues. Germline values: CDR1 SGHRS, CDR2 YFSETQ. CDR3 residues: CASSVGTANYGYTF. CDR3 nucleotides: TGCGCCAGCAGCGTCGGGACCGCGAACTATGGCTACACCTTC.

The chain employs TRBV13 and TRBJ2-7; no clear D. CDR1 is PRHDT and CDR2 is FYEKMQ in the germline V gene (reference sequence). CDR3 length: 14 residues. The V end was cut by 5 bases, the J end by 2 bases, with 13 bases between. This CDR3 is CASSPDRGPYEQYF. CDR3 bases: TGTGCCAGCAGCCCCGACCGAGGACCCTACGAGCAGTACTTC. The complete variable domain, with remaining parts taken from reference TRBV13 and TRBJ2-7, reads AAGVIQSPRHLIKEKRETATLKCYPIPRHDTVYWYQQGPGQDPQFLISFYEKMQSDKGSIPDRFSAQQFSDYHSELNMSSLELGDSALYFCASSPDRGPYEQYFGPGTRLTVT.

The V and J genes are TRBV2 and TRBJ2-1; D unresolved. Germline V CDR1 and CDR2: SNHLY, FYNNEI. Trimming removed 3 bases from V and 6 bases from J, with 15 bases in between. The CDR3 is made up of 15 amino acids. CDR3 bases: TGTGCCAGCAGTGATTGGGCTGCGTCGTTCAATGAGCAGTTCTTC. It translates to CASSDWAASFNEQFF.